Each of the 28 T cell receptor beta chains below was sequenced from the same sample in a study of T cells in Graves' hyperthyroidism and ophthalmopathy. Amplification targeted TCR beta CDR3 regions from RNA transcripts. The HTBI primer set served for first-round RT-PCR of the TCR CDR3. TCRdb itself ran the multiplex PCR reads through MiXCR, one entry per CDR3 protein. Of roughly 710,000 distinct CDR3 sequences in the sample, over 35% were seen once. Source material: blood. These TCRs come from a woman aged 40 to 55 with Graves' hyperthyroidism.

Of note for this clonotype: A much more abundant neighbour one base away suggests this may be a read error. The J gene is TRBJ2-7, the V gene TRBV7-3, with TRBD2 matching over 12 bases. Germline V gives CDR1 SGHTA, CDR2 FQGTGA. V trimming: 5 bases; J trimming: 6 bases; junction bases outside the gene matches: 8. The CDR3 consists of 15 residues. CDR3 sequence reads: CASSPRLAGVSEQYF. The DNA of the CDR3 is TGTGCCAGCAGCCCCCGACTAGCGGGAGTTTCCGAGCAGTACTTC.

This clonotype was seen repeatedly, ten times or more. The rearrangement joins TRBV10-3 to TRBJ1-1; 7 bases agree with TRBD1. Trimming cost V 6 bases and J 4 bases; bases outside gene matches: 11. CDR1 is ENHRY, CDR2 SYGVKD, per germline. This CDR3 contains 15 residues. The CDR3 reads CAIRGGQVSPTEAFF. The CDR3 nucleotides read TGTGCCATCAGGGGAGGACAGGTGAGCCCCACTGAAGCTTTCTTT.

About this clonotype: This could be a read error, since a much larger clone is one nucleotide away. The chain's CDR3 is CAISDAGTRFFSGANVLTF. The CDR3 DNA reads as TGTGCCATCAGTGACGCCGGGACAAGGTTTTTCTCTGGGGCCAACGTCCTGACTTTC. V gene TRBV10-1 combines with J gene TRBJ2-6; possible D gene TRBD1, 6 bases. The V gene's germline CDR1 is WNHNN and CDR2 SYGVQD (reference sequence). The CDR3 is made up of 19 amino acids.

The rearrangement joins TRBV12-3 or TRBV12-4 to TRBJ2-7; D gene unclear. With 1 base removed from V and 3 bases from J, the gap between germline ends came to 10 bases. The CDR3 has 14 residues. This chain's CDR3 is CASSLESLSYEQYF. CDR3 DNA: TGTGCCAGCAGTTTAGAGTCTCTCAGCTACGAGCAGTACTTC.

The chain links TRBV4-3 to TRBJ2-5, with a tentative D call TRBD2 (7 bases). Per the germline V gene, CDR1 is LGHNA and CDR2 is YSLEER. The CDR3 runs to 14 residues. Trimming pared 10 bases from V and 5 bases from J, leaving 20 bases between. As DNA, the CDR3 is TGCGCCACAGGGTCCTCGGGGGGCGTGGAGACCCAGTACTTC. The encoded protein is CATGSSGGVETQYF.

Only a few counts were recorded for this clonotype. The CDR3 DNA follows: TGTGCCAGCGACGGGGGAAACACCATATATTTT. Its protein product is CASDGGNTIYF. This rearrangement joins TRBV6-1 to TRBJ1-3; no reliable D call. The CDR3 consists of 11 residues. Germline V gene sequence: CDR1 MNHNS, CDR2 SASEGT. The V end lost 8 bases, the J end lost 4 bases, and 6 bases lay between the germline ends.

The chain recombines TRBV2 with TRBJ2-7; 10 nucleotides align to TRBD2. Germline CDR1 and CDR2: SNHLY and FYNNEI. V trimming: 5 bases; J trimming: 1 base; junction bases outside the gene matches: 20. There are 20 residues in the CDR3. The CDR3 is CASSYLNGGEREGQSYEQYF. In DNA form, the CDR3 reads TGTGCCAGCAGTTATTTGAACGGGGGCGAGCGGGAGGGCCAGTCCTACGAGCAGTACTTC.

Concerning this clonotype itself: With a much larger clone just one base away, this may be a read error. It is likely a read error, because the conserved phenylalanine at the end of the CDR3 is missing. The DNA for the CDR3 is TGCGCCAGCAGCCTTGGGACAGCTAAAGGCTACGAGCAGTACCTC. Encoded protein: CASSLGTAKGYEQYL. The chain links TRBV5-1 to TRBJ2-7; 7 bases are shared with TRBD1. The CDR3 has 15 residues. After removal of 4 bases from V and 3 bases from J, the junction contained 10 bases not matched to a gene. Germline lookup yields CDR1 SGHRS and CDR2 YFSETQ.

The V gene is TRBV28, the J gene TRBJ1-2, with D hard to call. CDR3 length: 14 amino acids. CDR1 is MDHEN, CDR2 SYDVKM, per germline. Trimming removed 3 bases from V and 0 bases from J, with 8 bases in between. CDR3 DNA: TGTGCCAGCAGTTTGGATCAAGCTAACTATGGCTACACCTTC. It yields the protein CASSLDQANYGYTF.

The V and J genes are TRBV29-1 and TRBJ2-2; D may correspond to TRBD1 or TRBD2 (5 bases each). The CDR3 is 14 residues long. Germline V gives CDR1 SQVTM, CDR2 ANQGSEA. Trimming removed 3 bases at V and 7 bases at J, with 15 bases between. CDR3 amino acids: CSVDDGASDGELFF. For the CDR3, the DNA is TGCAGCGTTGACGACGGGGCGAGTGACGGGGAGCTGTTTTTT.

This clonotype has a handful of counts. V gene TRBV6-2 or TRBV6-3 combines with J gene TRBJ2-2, with D perhaps given as TRBD1 or TRBD2 (6 bases each). Germline V gene sequence: CDR1 MNHEY, CDR2 SVGEGT. The CDR3 has 16 amino acids. Between the trimmed V and J ends, which lost 0 bases and 3 bases, there was a span of 11 bases. The CDR3 DNA reads TGTGCCAGCAGTTACTCGAATAGGGGGGACACCGGGGAGCTGTTTTTT. Amino acids: CASSYSNRGDTGELFF.

In this sample, this clonotype turned up a few times. The chain carries TRBV9 and TRBJ2-7; weak D call: TRBD1 (5 bases). V was clipped by 4 bases and J by 4 bases, with 15 bases between them. Per germline, CDR1 SGDLS and CDR2 YYNGEE. The CDR3 loop spans 14 amino acids. CDR3 residues: CASSPGPNWYEQYF. CDR3 DNA: TGTGCCAGCAGCCCAGGGCCCAATTGGTACGAGCAGTACTTC.

V is TRBV7-9 and J is TRBJ1-2; 7 nucleotides line up with TRBD1. V dropped 8 bases and J dropped 6; count of bases not matched to a gene: 9. CDR1 SEHNR and CDR2 FQNEAQ come from the germline V gene (reference sequence). This CDR3 spans 13 amino acids. The CDR3 sequence is CASQLAGGNGYTF. The CDR3, as DNA: TGTGCCAGCCAATTGGCAGGGGGTAATGGCTACACCTTC.

The chain is built from TRBV2 and TRBJ2-7; 8 bases are shared with TRBD1. The V segment lost 6 bases and the J segment 7 bases; nucleotides outside the gene matches: 17. Germline CDR1 is SNHLY and CDR2 is FYNNEI. CDR3 size: 16 residues. CDR3 in DNA: TGTGCCAGCAGCTTGTTGACAGGGGCAGGCCTTCAGGAGCAGTACTTC. Translated: CASSLLTGAGLQEQYF.

This clonotype was detected ten times or more. The rearrangement joins TRBV10-2 to TRBJ2-6, with D perhaps matching TRBD1 or TRBD2 (5 bases each). Trimming took off 10 bases at V and 0 bases at J, with 25 bases between the two ends. CDR3 length: 19 amino acids. Per germline, CDR1 WSHSY and CDR2 SAAADI. CDR3 amino acids: CATWGRHREPSSGANVLTF. The DNA of the CDR3 is TGCGCCACTTGGGGCCGCCACCGGGAACCTAGCTCTGGGGCCAACGTCCTGACTTTC.

As regards this clonotype: The junction departs from the called germline gene at one end, perhaps through a read error. Here the CDR3 reads CASSYRQGVGSGKLFF. The DNA of the CDR3 is TGTGCCAGCAGTTACAGACAGGGAGTGGGGTCCGGGAAGCTGTTTTTT. The chain carries TRBV6-6 and TRBJ2-2; 7 nucleotides align to TRBD1. CDR3 length: 16 amino acids. The germline gives CDR1 MNHNY, CDR2 SVGAGI (reference sequence).

The rearrangement links TRBV28 to TRBJ1-3, with 7 bases identical to TRBD1. With V trimmed by 4 bases and J by 8 bases, 11 bases remained unmatched. Per germline, CDR1 MDHEN and CDR2 SYDVKM. This CDR3 is built from 15 residues. The CDR3 nucleotides are TGTGCCAGCAGTTCGGGACAGCTCTATGGCTACACCATATATTTT. The encoded protein is CASSSGQLYGYTIYF.

This clonotype has more than one count but fewer than ten. The chain has TRBV4-3 and TRBJ1-5; TRBD1 matches at 8 bases. This CDR3 comprises 15 residues. Germline CDR1 reads LGHNA; CDR2 reads YSLEER. V lost 2 bases to trimming and J lost 7 bases; unmatched junction nucleotides: 7. As DNA, the CDR3 is TGCGCCAGCAGCCAACAGGACAGGGCGGGACAGCCCCAGCATTTT. Protein sequence: CASSQQDRAGQPQHF.

V is TRBV14 and J is TRBJ2-5, with a weak D call TRBD2 (6 bases). The CDR3 length is 14 residues. The ends were cut back, 9 bases at V and 3 bases at J, with 17 bases in the middle. Germline loops: CDR1 SGHDN, CDR2 FVKESK. CDR3 in DNA: TGTGCCAGTAGTCCCCTCGGGGGAAAAGAGACCCAGTACTTC. It translates to CASSPLGGKETQYF.

The J gene is TRBJ2-3, the V gene TRBV7-9; D is ambiguous. Germline CDR1 SEHNR, CDR2 FQNEAQ (reference sequence). The V end was cut by 4 bases, the J end by 2 bases, with 7 bases between. This CDR3 is built from 13 residues. CDR3 in amino acids: CASSSAHTDTQYF. In nucleotides, the CDR3 is TGTGCCAGCAGCTCAGCGCACACAGATACGCAGTATTTT.

A remark on this clonotype: A much larger clone differs by one base, so this may be a read error. The chain joins TRBV7-9 to TRBJ2-7; D uncertain. The CDR3 runs 12 residues. The germline CDR1 and CDR2 sequences are SEHNR and FQNEAQ (reference sequence). The CDR3 region has the DNA TGTGGCAGCAGCTTAGATTCCGGCTCCCAGTACTTC. This codes for CGSSLDSGSQYF.

This clonotype was seen repeatedly, ten times or more. The genes are TRBV12-3 or TRBV12-4 and TRBJ1-2; D uncertain. V lost 5 bases to trimming and J lost 8 bases, with 27 bases between them. The CDR3 is 17 residues long. In DNA form, the CDR3 reads TGTGCCAGCAGTCCTAGCTCGGGCAGGCCCTACCATATAGGCTACACCTTC. This gives the protein CASSPSSGRPYHIGYTF.

This clonotype was seen only a few times. This sequence joins TRBV14 and TRBJ1-1, with D hard to call. Trimming left V 2 bases short and J 0 bases short, with 13 bases between. The CDR3 extends over 16 amino acids. From germline, CDR1 is SGHDN and CDR2 FVKESK. CDR3 protein: CASSQTPPKMNTEAFF. Written as DNA, the CDR3 is TGTGCCAGCAGCCAAACCCCCCCCAAAATGAACACTGAAGCTTTCTTT.

Many counts were recorded for this clonotype. The chain recombines TRBV10-1 with TRBJ1-1; 10 bases map to TRBD1. The CDR3 is made up of 14 amino acids. Germline CDR1 WNHNN, CDR2 SYGVQD (reference sequence). The J segment lost 0 bases and the V segment lost 6 bases, leaving 1 base of the junction unmatched. CDR3 DNA: TGCGCCAGCAGGGGACAGGGGATGAACACTGAAGCTTTCTTT. This codes for CASRGQGMNTEAFF.

A word on this clonotype: This sequence may be a read error, since a much larger clone differs from it by one base. The V gene is TRBV6-5, the J gene TRBJ1-2, with D possibly TRBD1 on 6 matching bases. Trimming cost V 0 bases and J 7 bases, with 24 bases left between them. The CDR3 contains 18 residues. Germline V gene data show CDR1 as MNHEY and CDR2 as SVGAGI. The CDR3 bases are TGTGCCAGCAGTTACTCGCTACTCTTGGACAGACCACTGTCTGGCTACACCTTC. It codes for CASSYSLLLDRPLSGYTF.

The chain uses TRBV7-2 and TRBJ2-7, with D possibly matching TRBD2 (6 bases). Germline V gene sequence: CDR1 SGHTA, CDR2 FQGNSA. The CDR3 sequence is 14 residues long. V lost 3 bases to trimming and J lost 7 bases, with 16 bases between them. In nucleotides, the CDR3 is TGTGCCAGCAGCTTGCAGGGAGGTTACAATGAGCAGTACTTC. Encoded protein: CASSLQGGYNEQYF.

Note on this clonotype: A read error is possible here, since a much larger clone lies one base away. The chain is built from TRBV7-6 and TRBJ2-7, with TRBD2 matching 7 bases. CDR3 length: 17 amino acids. Per germline, CDR1 SGHVS and CDR2 FNYEAQ. V shed 8 bases and J 0 bases; nucleotides not matched to a gene: 16. The CDR3 DNA sequence: TGTGCCAGCTGCTCAGGACCTAGCGGCAGCTTCTCCTACGAGCAGTACTTC. Protein: CASCSGPSGSFSYEQYF.

This rearrangement joins TRBV19 to TRBJ1-5; 7 bases map to TRBD1. The germline CDR1 and CDR2 sequences are LNHDA and SQIVND (reference sequence). The CDR3 contains 14 residues. V was clipped by 5 bases and J by 7 bases; unmatched bases: 8. CDR3 DNA: TGTGCCAGTAGTGCAAAGGGGGCAAGGCAGCCCCAGCATTTT. This codes for CASSAKGARQPQHF.